The clone carrying this T cell receptor beta chain was counted only a few times. Its antigen is not known. The trim removed 4 bases at V and 9 bases at J, leaving 4 bases unmatched. The CDR3 sequence is 11 residues long. Germline V gene lookup returns CDR1 GTSNPN and CDR2 SVGIG (reference sequence). Profiling relied on immunoSEQ multiplex PCR, and the TCRdb table lists in-frame clones only, not all of them. The sample consists of 50,000 to 85,000 clones, 80% to 85% of them appearing once. This record belongs to a study of OX40 agonist ivuxolimab in advanced cancers. Study background: Given to patients was ivuxolimab, an agonistic anti-OX40 (CD134) antibody. Allowance was made for prior anti-PD-1, anti-PD-L1 or anti-CTLA-4 therapy, and about 37% had some.

Study-wide results and caveats: Undetermined was the antigen specificity of the expanded peripheral T cells.

The J gene is TRBJ2-3, the V gene TRBV30; 7 bases agree with TRBD1. The receptor was isolated from an adult with an advanced solid tumor such as melanoma, head and neck, liver or kidney cancer. Sequenced material: CD4+ or CD8+ T cells sorted from blood, taken in a trial of the OX40 agonist ivuxolimab. CDR3 loop: CAWTDRTTQYF. CDR3 nucleotide sequence: TGTGCCTGGACGGACAGGACAACGCAGTATTTT.